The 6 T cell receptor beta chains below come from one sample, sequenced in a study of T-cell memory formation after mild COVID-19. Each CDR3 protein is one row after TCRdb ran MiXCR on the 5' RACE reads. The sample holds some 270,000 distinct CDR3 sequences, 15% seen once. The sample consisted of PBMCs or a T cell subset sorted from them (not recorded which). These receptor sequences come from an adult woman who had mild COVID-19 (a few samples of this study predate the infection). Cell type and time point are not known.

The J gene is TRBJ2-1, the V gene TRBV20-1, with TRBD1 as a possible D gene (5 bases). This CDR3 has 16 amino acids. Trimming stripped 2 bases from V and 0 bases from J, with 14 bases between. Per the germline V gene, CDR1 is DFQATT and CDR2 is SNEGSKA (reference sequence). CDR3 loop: CSARPHPTVSYNEQFF. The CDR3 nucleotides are TGCAGTGCTAGACCCCATCCGACAGTCTCCTACAATGAGCAGTTCTTC.

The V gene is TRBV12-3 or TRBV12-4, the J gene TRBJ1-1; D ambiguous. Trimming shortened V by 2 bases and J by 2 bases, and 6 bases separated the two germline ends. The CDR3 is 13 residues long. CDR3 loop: CASSLRYNTEAFF. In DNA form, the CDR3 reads TGTGCCAGCAGTTTACGGTATAACACTGAAGCTTTCTTT.

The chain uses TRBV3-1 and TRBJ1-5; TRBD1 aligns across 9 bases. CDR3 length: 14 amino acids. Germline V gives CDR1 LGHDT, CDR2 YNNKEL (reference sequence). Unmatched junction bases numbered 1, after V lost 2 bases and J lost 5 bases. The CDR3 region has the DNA TGTGCCAGCAGCCAATGGACAGGGGATCAGCCCCAGCATTTT. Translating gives CASSQWTGDQPQHF. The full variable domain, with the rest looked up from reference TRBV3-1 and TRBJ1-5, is DTAVSQTPKYLVTQMGNDKSIKCEQNLGHDTMYWYKQDSKKFLKIMFSYNNKELIINETVPNRFSPKSPDKAHLNLHINSLELGDSAVYFCASSQWTGDQPQHFGDGTRLSIL.

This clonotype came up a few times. In DNA, the CDR3 is TGTGCCAGCAGCCAGGGACAGGGGGCTGAAGAGCAGTACTTC. Translated, it gives CASSQGQGAEEQYF. This rearrangement joins TRBV7-2 to TRBJ2-7; the match to TRBD1 covers 12 bases. V was pared by 5 bases and J by 7 bases, with 6 bases of the junction left unmatched. The CDR3 loop spans 14 amino acids. The V gene's germline CDR1 is SGHTA and CDR2 FQGNSA.

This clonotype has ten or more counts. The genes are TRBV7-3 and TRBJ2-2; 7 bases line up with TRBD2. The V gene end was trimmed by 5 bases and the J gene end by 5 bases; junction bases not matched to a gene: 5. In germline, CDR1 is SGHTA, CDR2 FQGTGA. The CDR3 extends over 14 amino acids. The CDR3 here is CASSLLAATGELFF. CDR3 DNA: TGTGCCAGCAGCCTCCTAGCGGCAACCGGGGAGCTGTTTTTT.

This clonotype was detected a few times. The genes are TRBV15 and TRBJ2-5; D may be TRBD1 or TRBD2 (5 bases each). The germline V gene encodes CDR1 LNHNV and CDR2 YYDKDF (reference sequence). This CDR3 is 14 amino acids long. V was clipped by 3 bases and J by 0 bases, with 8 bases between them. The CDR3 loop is CATSSGAYQETQYF. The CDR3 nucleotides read TGTGCCACCAGCAGCGGGGCCTACCAAGAGACCCAGTACTTC.